Listed here is a single T cell receptor (beta chain). Antigen unknown. These data belong to a study of OX40 agonist ivuxolimab in advanced cancers. Study at large: Among those treated, three patients had partial responses, one with hepatocellular carcinoma and two with cutaneous melanoma.

Study-wide results and limits: Researchers report that CD8+ T cells had, on average, more expanded clones than CD4+.

The germline gives CDR1 SGHTA, CDR2 FQGTGA. The CDR3 is 13 residues long. V dropped 5 bases and J dropped 4 bases, with 11 bases sitting between them. The repertoire was sequenced with immunoSEQ multiplex PCR; TCRdb's copy has only in-frame clones and lacks some. The sample lists 24,000 or so clones, about nine tenths seen once, with approximately 49% in the top ten. The TCR originated in an adult with an advanced solid tumor such as melanoma, head and neck, liver or kidney cancer. This chain joins TRBV7-3 and TRBJ1-1; D is unclear. This specimen was CD4+ or CD8+ T cells sorted from blood, taken in a trial of the OX40 agonist ivuxolimab. The CDR3 here is CASSPGGFTEAFF. The CDR3 DNA sequence: TGTGCCAGCAGCCCTGGCGGTTTCACTGAAGCTTTCTTT.